The 3 T cell receptor beta chains reported below all come from one sample, sequenced in a study of shared clonotypes between healthy human individuals. The protocol was immunoSEQ multiplex PCR, while the TCRdb copy is restricted to in-frame clones and leaves out a portion. The sample has 1,400,000 or so clones, 97% to 99% seen once. The specimen sequenced was naive CD4+ T cells sorted from blood. Stated subset: CD45RA+ positively selected. The source of these receptors is a man aged 30 to 39 in good health.

The V and J genes are TRBV10-2 and TRBJ2-1; possibly TRBD1 for D (5 bases). V was shortened by 6 bases and J by 7 bases, with 19 bases between the two germline ends. CDR3 length: 15 amino acids. Germline V lookup: CDR1 WSHSY, CDR2 SAAADI. DNA of the CDR3: TGCGCCAGCAGGCAGCTCGGCTCTTCAGGGAATGAGCAGTTCTTC. Protein product: CASRQLGSSGNEQFF.

This chain uses TRBV27 with TRBJ1-2; possible D gene TRBD1, 5 bases. The germline CDR1 and CDR2 sequences are MNHEY and SMNVEV (reference sequence). The V and J ends lost 2 bases and 8 bases respectively, with 18 bases between them. The CDR3 is made up of 15 amino acids. The CDR3: CASSLVRRGPGGYTF. CDR3 DNA: TGTGCCAGCAGTTTAGTGCGGAGGGGCCCAGGGGGCTACACCTTC.

The chain recombines TRBV15 with TRBJ1-2; the D gene is possibly TRBD1 (5 bases). CDR3 size: 13 residues. Trimming left V 6 bases short and J 7 bases short, with 15 bases between. Germline-derived CDR1 and CDR2 are LNHNV and YYDKDF (reference sequence). In DNA form, the CDR3 reads TGTGCCACCAGTCTCAAGCGAGGGGCTGGCTACACCTTC. Amino acid sequence: CATSLKRGAGYTF.